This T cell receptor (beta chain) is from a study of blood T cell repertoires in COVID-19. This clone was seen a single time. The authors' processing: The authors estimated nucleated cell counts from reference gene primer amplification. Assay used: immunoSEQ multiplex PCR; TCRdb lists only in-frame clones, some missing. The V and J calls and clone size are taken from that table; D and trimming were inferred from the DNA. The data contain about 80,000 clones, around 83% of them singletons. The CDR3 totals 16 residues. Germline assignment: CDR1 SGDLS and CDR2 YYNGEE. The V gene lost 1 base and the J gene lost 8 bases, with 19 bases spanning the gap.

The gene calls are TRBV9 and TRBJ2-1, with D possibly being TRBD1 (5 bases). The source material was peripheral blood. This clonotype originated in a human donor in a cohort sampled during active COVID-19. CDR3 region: CASSVLDTIPGYEQFF. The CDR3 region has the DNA TGTGCCAGCAGCGTATTGGATACGATCCCAGGGTATGAGCAGTTCTTC.